These 27 T cell receptor beta chains were sequenced from one sample in a study of T cell repertoires in cytomegalovirus infection. TCRdb reprocessed the reads via MiXCR and lists one record per CDR3 protein. The top ten hold 9.5% to 13% of the sample, which has about 460,000 distinct CDR3 sequences, approximately 10% seen once. Sequenced sample: PBMCs. Receptors were obtained from a human donor in good health (CMV status not recorded). Some clones in this sample may be carry-over from other donors' samples.

This chain connects TRBV28 to TRBJ2-1; 14 bases match TRBD2. The germline V gene encodes CDR1 MDHEN and CDR2 SYDVKM. The CDR3 runs 17 residues. V lost 6 bases to trimming and J lost 8 bases; unmatched junction nucleotides: 12. CDR3 sequence (DNA): TGTGCCAGCAGCCTCCGAAGACTAGCGGGAGGGCCGGATGAGCAGTTCTTC. Protein sequence: CASSLRRLAGGPDEQFF.

This clonotype was found many times. The chain has TRBV20-1 and TRBJ2-3; 10 nucleotides match TRBD1. V trimming: 1 base; J trimming: 0 bases; junction bases outside the gene matches: 4. The CDR3 has 16 residues. The germline gives CDR1 DFQATT, CDR2 SNEGSKA (reference sequence). Here the CDR3 reads CSARGDRGISTDTQYF. The CDR3 DNA is TGCAGTGCTAGAGGGGACAGGGGAATAAGCACAGATACGCAGTATTTT.

The sample holds many counts of this clonotype. This sequence joins TRBV7-2 and TRBJ1-4; D unclear. The CDR3 consists of 15 residues. Between the trimmed V and J ends, which lost 1 base and 4 bases, there was a span of 10 bases. The V gene's germline CDR1 is SGHTA and CDR2 FQGNSA. DNA of the CDR3: TGTGCCAGCAGCTTAGTGGCTGCAGGTAATGAAAAACTGTTTTTT. This sequence encodes CASSLVAAGNEKLFF.

The chain carries TRBV20-1 and TRBJ2-7, with TRBD2 as a possible D gene (7 bases). CDR3 size: 13 residues. Germline loops: CDR1 DFQATT, CDR2 SNEGSKA (reference sequence). V lost 6 bases to trimming and J lost 3 bases, with 15 bases between them. The CDR3 DNA sequence: TGCAGTGCCGGGGGGCCCACTTACTACGAGCAGTACTTC. This translates into CSAGGPTYYEQYF.

This clonotype was observed many times. J is TRBJ2-1 and V is TRBV7-6; tentatively, D is TRBD1 or TRBD2 (5 bases each). Per the germline V gene, CDR1 is SGHVS and CDR2 is FNYEAQ. The CDR3 has 16 residues. V was pared by 1 base and J by 8 bases, with 18 bases between. The CDR3 reads CASSLVWGRVTDEQFF. CDR3 in DNA: TGTGCCAGCAGCTTAGTTTGGGGACGCGTTACGGATGAGCAGTTCTTC.

Of note for this clonotype: This may be a read error, as it is one base from a much larger clone. This chain connects TRBV15 to TRBJ2-1; 8 bases agree with TRBD2. Germline trimming cut 5 bases from V and 4 bases from J; bases unmatched to any gene: 7. The CDR3 length is 15 residues. Germline values: CDR1 LNHNV, CDR2 YYDKDF (reference sequence). The CDR3 sequence: CATSLRTSPYNEQFF. The CDR3 DNA reads TGTGCCACCAGCCTAAGGACTAGCCCGTACAATGAGCAGTTCTTC. The full variable domain, rest sourced from reference TRBV15 and TRBJ2-1, is DAMVIQNPRYQVTQFGKPVTLSCSQTLNHNVMYWYQQKSSQAPKLLFHYYDKDFNNEADTPDNFQSRRPNTSFCFLDIRSPGLGDTAMYLCATSLRTSPYNEQFFGPGTRLTVL.

This clonotype was counted ten times or more. The rearrangement links TRBV12-5 to TRBJ2-3, with 9 bases matching TRBD2. V was clipped by 6 bases and J by 6 bases; unmatched bases: 10. Germline loops: CDR1 LGHNT, CDR2 FRNRAP. The CDR3 totals 15 residues. For the CDR3, the DNA is TGTGCTAGTGGACGCGGGACTAGCAAATCGGATACGCAGTATTTT. It is translated as CASGRGTSKSDTQYF.

In its sample, this clonotype was seen many times. The chain joins TRBV7-9 to TRBJ2-3; 8 positions agree with TRBD1. V shed 2 bases, J shed 5 bases, and the junction held 3 bases outside the gene matches. Per germline, CDR1 SEHNR and CDR2 FQNEAQ (reference sequence). The CDR3 is made up of 14 amino acids. In DNA form, the CDR3 reads TGTGCCAGCAGCTTACAACAGGGGGTAGATACGCAGTATTTT. Residues: CASSLQQGVDTQYF.

Many counts were recorded for this clonotype. The chain is built from TRBV12-3 or TRBV12-4 and TRBJ2-2; no reliable D call. The V gene lost 3 bases and the J gene lost 8 bases, with 7 bases spanning the gap. This CDR3 is built from 12 residues. CDR3 protein: CASSLKLGELFF. CDR3 sequence (DNA): TGTGCCAGCAGTTTGAAACTAGGGGAGCTGTTTTTT.

The chain links TRBV27 to TRBJ2-3, with 12 bases fitting TRBD2. Germline CDR1 MNHEY, CDR2 SMNVEV (reference sequence). This CDR3 has 15 amino acids. Trimming took 5 bases from V and 9 from J; bases not matched to a gene: 9. The CDR3 DNA sequence: TGTGCCAGCAGTCTCCGGCGACTAGCGGGAGACACGCAGTATTTT. Protein: CASSLRRLAGDTQYF.

This clonotype was seen ten or more times. The rearrangement links TRBV20-1 to TRBJ2-1, with TRBD2 matching over 8 bases. The CDR3 is 14 amino acids. V lost 0 bases, J lost 11 bases, and 9 bases stayed unmatched. CDR1 is DFQATT and CDR2 is SNEGSKA in the germline V gene (reference sequence). CDR3 protein: CSARDLSSGRKQFF. Written as DNA, the CDR3 is TGCAGTGCTAGAGACCTCAGCAGCGGGAGAAAGCAGTTCTTC.

The DNA for the CDR3 is TGTGCCAGTAGTGACAGGGTAGGATTGGTTCGGACCTTATACACTGAAGCTTTCTTT. This encodes CASSDRVGLVRTLYTEAFF. This chain links TRBV19 with TRBJ1-1; 7 nucleotides agree with TRBD1. CDR1 and CDR2 from the germline V gene are LNHDA and SQIVND (reference sequence). V lost 5 bases to trimming and J lost 3 bases; unmatched junction nucleotides: 21. The CDR3 spans 19 residues.

This clonotype was counted many times. The chain links TRBV28 to TRBJ2-2, with 12 positions matching TRBD2. CDR3 length: 17 residues. The trim removed 5 bases at V and 4 bases at J, leaving 8 bases unmatched. The germline CDR1 and CDR2 sequences are MDHEN and SYDVKM. The CDR3 here is CASSKRRTSGVTGELFF. The CDR3 region has the DNA TGTGCCAGCAGTAAGAGGCGGACTAGCGGGGTCACCGGGGAGCTGTTTTTT.

The rearrangement uses TRBV9 and TRBJ2-7; 10 positions match TRBD1. The CDR3 extends over 15 amino acids. The ends lost 0 bases at V and 5 bases at J; junction bases unmatched: 5. The germline V gene has CDR1 SGDLS and CDR2 YYNGEE. CDR3 amino acids: CASSVGTGGLNEQYF. CDR3 coding DNA: TGTGCCAGCAGCGTAGGGACAGGGGGACTAAACGAGCAGTACTTC.

This clonotype was observed a handful of times. This chain connects TRBV29-1 to TRBJ2-4, with D perhaps given as TRBD1 or TRBD2 (6 bases each). The ends were cut back, 5 bases at V and 1 base at J, with 18 bases in the middle. CDR1 is SQVTM, CDR2 ANQGSEA, per germline. This CDR3 has 16 residues. For the CDR3, the DNA is TGCAGCGTTCGAGGGCGGGGACAAGGGGCCAAAAACATTCAGTACTTC. Protein product: CSVRGRGQGAKNIQYF.

This clonotype has at least ten counts. The CDR3 loop reads CASSHDTTSGRTYNEQFF. CDR3 bases: TGTGCCAGCAGCCATGACACGACTAGCGGGAGAACCTACAATGAGCAGTTCTTC. The chain couples TRBV3-1 to TRBJ2-1, with 12 positions matching TRBD2. The CDR3 totals 18 residues. CDR1 and CDR2 (germline): LGHDT, YNNKEL (reference sequence). With 3 bases clipped from V and 2 bases from J, the junction kept 8 bases outside the gene matches.

This clonotype has a count of ten or more. The V gene is TRBV28, the J gene TRBJ2-7; unclear D gene. The CDR3 length is 15 residues. V lost 5 bases, J lost 0 bases, and 14 bases lay in between. The germline CDR1 and CDR2 sequences are MDHEN and SYDVKM. This chain's CDR3 is CASSKTGSGSYEQYF. DNA of the CDR3: TGTGCCAGCAGTAAAACCGGGTCAGGCTCCTACGAGCAGTACTTC.

This clonotype was detected ten times or more. The chain employs TRBV29-1 and TRBJ2-1; 8 positions agree with TRBD2. The CDR3 sequence is 16 residues long. Trimming removed 3 bases from V and 0 bases from J; junction bases left unmatched: 7. Germline assignment: CDR1 SQVTM and CDR2 ANQGSEA. The CDR3 nucleotides read TGCAGCGTTGAGGGAGCGGGAGAACTCTCCTACAATGAGCAGTTCTTC. It specifies CSVEGAGELSYNEQFF.

This clonotype was picked up many times. This rearrangement joins TRBV7-2 to TRBJ2-3, with a tentative D call TRBD1 (5 bases). V was cut by 1 base and J by 0 bases, with 8 bases left in between. Germline V gene sequence: CDR1 SGHTA, CDR2 FQGNSA. CDR3 length: 15 amino acids. CDR3 amino acids: CASSLVRTSTDTQYF. The CDR3, as DNA: TGTGCCAGCAGCTTAGTCCGGACAAGCACAGATACGCAGTATTTT. Combining the CDR3 with reference TRBV7-2 and TRBJ2-3 gives the whole variable domain GAGVSQSPSNKVTEKGKDVELRCDPISGHTALYWYRQSLGQGLEFLIYFQGNSAPDKSGLPSDRFSAERTGGSVSTLTIQRTQQEDSAVYLCASSLVRTSTDTQYFGPGTRLTVL.

This clonotype came up many times. The chain carries TRBV11-2 and TRBJ2-1; possibly TRBD1 for D (5 bases). The germline V gene has CDR1 SGHAT and CDR2 FQNNGV. The length of the CDR3 is 16 residues. Trimming took off 2 bases at V and 5 bases at J, with 16 bases between the two ends. The CDR3 bases are TGTGCCAGCAGCTTATGGGGCAGGGAAGCCAACAATGAGCAGTTCTTC. It codes for CASSLWGREANNEQFF.

The sample holds a few counts of this clonotype. J is TRBJ2-7 and V is TRBV20-1, with 7 bases lining up with TRBD1. The germline gives CDR1 DFQATT, CDR2 SNEGSKA (reference sequence). This CDR3 contains 14 residues. Trimming took 2 bases from V and 2 from J; bases not matched to a gene: 6. Here the CDR3 DNA reads TGCAGTGCTAGATCCCGGGACAGACCCTACGAGCAGTACTTC. This gives the protein CSARSRDRPYEQYF.

The chain combines TRBV12-3 or TRBV12-4 with TRBJ1-6; a weak D match, TRBD1 (5 bases). Trimming stripped 4 bases from V and 7 bases from J, with 17 bases between. The CDR3 totals 16 residues. The DNA for the CDR3 is TGTGCCAGCAGTTCAAGGGCAGGGCACCTCAATTCACCCCTCCACTTT. Its translation: CASSSRAGHLNSPLHF.

The table lists this clonotype with a few counts. The chain is built from TRBV29-1 and TRBJ1-2, with D possibly TRBD1 on 5 matching bases. V was shortened by 1 base and J by 1 base, with 16 bases between the two germline ends. This CDR3 comprises 16 residues. Germline CDR1 is SQVTM and CDR2 is ANQGSEA. In nucleotides, the CDR3 is TGCAGCGTTGAAGGAGGGGCAGGGTCGATTAACTATGGCTACACCTTC. Translated, it gives CSVEGGAGSINYGYTF.

This clonotype showed up just a few times. The chain combines TRBV7-3 with TRBJ2-2; D is undetermined. V was trimmed by 2 bases and J by 7 bases, leaving 11 bases between them. Germline V gene data show CDR1 as SGHTA and CDR2 as FQGTGA. The CDR3 is made up of 14 amino acids. DNA of the CDR3: TGTGCCAGCAGCTTATCAAGGGATGTCGGGGAGCTGTTTTTT. Translation gives CASSLSRDVGELFF.

This clonotype was recorded at least ten times. This chain connects TRBV4-1 to TRBJ2-7, with TRBD1 matching over 9 bases. The CDR3 extends over 14 amino acids. Trimming removed 4 bases from V and 5 bases from J; junction bases left unmatched: 6. The germline V gene encodes CDR1 MGHRA and CDR2 YSYEKL. CDR3 in amino acids: CASSPGTGRNEQYF. The DNA for the CDR3 is TGCGCCAGCAGCCCCGGGACAGGGAGAAACGAGCAGTACTTC.

There are many counts of this clonotype. The chain uses TRBV7-3 and TRBJ2-3; D is unclear. The CDR3 runs to 13 residues. Germline CDR1 and CDR2: SGHTA and FQGTGA. Trimming stripped 3 bases from V and 4 bases from J, with 8 bases between. The chain's CDR3 is CASSFTRSDTQYF. CDR3 in DNA: TGTGCCAGCAGCTTCACGAGGTCAGATACGCAGTATTTT.

This clonotype has a count of ten or more. The chain couples TRBV20-1 to TRBJ1-5, with unresolved D. Germline CDR1 reads DFQATT; CDR2 reads SNEGSKA (reference sequence). CDR3 size: 13 residues. Between the trimmed V and J ends, which lost 6 bases and 3 bases, there was a span of 12 bases. The CDR3 protein is CSARTVLNQPQHF. CDR3 bases: TGCAGTGCCCGGACGGTACTCAATCAGCCCCAGCATTTT.